These 27 T cell receptor beta chains were all obtained from the same sample, sequenced in a study of regulatory T cells in long-lasting Graves disease. Time point described: persistent/refractory GD, antithyroid drugs over 5 years with positive TRAb. From PBMCs, RNA was extracted and then used to make the TCR library. Assembly of TCR beta libraries relied on iRepertoire HTBI primers together with Arm-PCR of CDR3 regions. TCRdb passed the multiplex PCR reads through MiXCR, listing each CDR3 protein once. The sample holds 300,000 to 500,000 distinct CDR3 sequences, roughly 20% seen once. The material was peripheral blood mononuclear cells (PBMCs), obtained when the disease was refractory, from a patient treated with antithyroid drugs. All receptors come from a female donor with Graves disease.

The V gene is TRBV29-1, the J gene TRBJ1-2; D is possibly TRBD1 (5 bases). The CDR3 spans 12 residues. CDR1 SQVTM and CDR2 ANQGSEA come from the germline V gene. V was cut by 5 bases and J by 4 bases, with 11 bases left in between. The CDR3 region has the DNA TGCAGCGTTCATGGGGGGAGCTATGGCTACACCTTC. Protein: CSVHGGSYGYTF.

The chain joins TRBV29-1 to TRBJ1-2, with a tentative D call TRBD1 (5 bases). CDR1 is SQVTM and CDR2 is ANQGSEA in the germline V gene. V was cut by 7 bases and J by 8 bases, with 17 bases left in between. The CDR3 sequence is 12 residues long. CDR3 protein: CSAETEGIGYTF. CDR3 DNA sequence: TGCAGCGCGGAGACAGAGGGGATAGGCTACACCTTC.

At least ten counts were recorded for this clonotype. V usage is TRBV30 and J usage is TRBJ1-5; the match to TRBD1 covers 9 bases. The junction had 3 bases not matched to a gene; V was cut back by 5 bases and J by 4 bases. The CDR3 totals 13 residues. Germline lookup yields CDR1 GTSNPN and CDR2 SVGIG (reference sequence). The DNA for the CDR3 is TGTGCCTGGGGGACAGGGCTAAATCAGCCCCAGCATTTT. Encoded protein: CAWGTGLNQPQHF.

V is TRBV5-1 and J is TRBJ2-3, with unresolved D. V lost 0 bases and J 6 bases, leaving 14 bases between the germline ends. The CDR3 is made up of 15 amino acids. The germline CDR1 and CDR2 sequences are SGHRS and YFSETQ. As DNA, the CDR3 is TGCGCCAGCAGCTTGGAGGTATGGGGTAAGGATACGCAGTATTTT. This sequence encodes CASSLEVWGKDTQYF.

The V call is TRBV6-2 or TRBV6-3, the J call TRBJ2-2; D gene uncertain. The ends were cut back, 3 bases at V and 7 bases at J, with 18 bases in the middle. CDR1 and CDR2 (germline): MNHEY, SVGEGT. The length of the CDR3 is 16 residues. The CDR3 DNA reads as TGTGCCAGCAGTTATGGCCTCGGCGGCCTAGGCGGGGAGCTGTTTTTT. Its translation is CASSYGLGGLGGELFF.

This clonotype was observed at least ten times. The rearrangement joins TRBV7-2 to TRBJ1-1, with TRBD1 as a possible D gene (6 bases). CDR3 length: 13 residues. Germline CDR1 SGHTA, CDR2 FQGNSA. The germline V and J ends were trimmed by 8 bases and 8 bases, with 18 bases remaining between them. Written as DNA, the CDR3 is TGTGCCAGCCGTGGGGCAGGGGTTATAGAAGCTTTCTTT. Translation gives CASRGAGVIEAFF.

J is TRBJ2-6 and V is TRBV27; no reliable D call. The ends were cut back, 7 bases at V and 0 bases at J, with 7 bases in the middle. Germline CDR1 and CDR2: MNHEY and SMNVEV (reference sequence). There are 14 residues in the CDR3. The CDR3 sequence is CASNRASGANVLTF. DNA for the CDR3: TGTGCCAGCAATAGGGCCTCTGGGGCCAACGTCCTGACTTTC. Filled out from reference TRBV27 and TRBJ2-6, the complete variable domain reads EAQVTQNPRYLITVTGKKLTVTCSQNMNHEYMSWYRQDPGLGLRQIYYSMNVEVTDKGDVPEGYKVSRKEKRNFPLILESPSPNQTSLYFCASNRASGANVLTFGAGSRLTVL.

The rearrangement joins TRBV10-3 to TRBJ1-3, with D hard to call. The V gene lost 7 bases and the J gene lost 1 base, with 5 bases spanning the gap. Germline assignment: CDR1 ENHRY and CDR2 SYGVKD. This CDR3 spans 12 amino acids. The DNA of the CDR3 is TGTGCCATCACCGGATCTGGAAACACCATATATTTT. Protein sequence: CAITGSGNTIYF.

This clonotype was detected only a few times. The chain recombines TRBV28 with TRBJ2-3, with 13 bases that match TRBD2. V shed 6 bases and J 0 bases; nucleotides not matched to a gene: 3. This CDR3 region has 16 residues. CDR1 is MDHEN, CDR2 SYDVKM, per germline. For the CDR3, the DNA is TGTGCCAGCAGCCCGGGACTAGCGGGAAGCACAGATACGCAGTATTTT. Translation gives CASSPGLAGSTDTQYF.

This chain uses TRBV7-9 with TRBJ1-2; D is uncertain. CDR1 and CDR2 (germline): SEHNR, FQNEAQ (reference sequence). Between the trimmed V and J ends, which lost 8 bases and 8 bases, there was a span of 9 bases. This CDR3 has 10 residues. The CDR3 loop is CASQLGGYTF. The CDR3 DNA follows: TGTGCCAGCCAATTGGGGGGCTACACCTTC.

This clonotype has ten or more counts. The V call is TRBV28, the J call TRBJ1-5; weak D call: TRBD1 (6 bases). The CDR3 is 17 residues long. The V end was cut by 7 bases, the J end by 0 bases, with 19 bases between. Germline assignment: CDR1 MDHEN and CDR2 SYDVKM. The CDR3 DNA is TGTGCCAGCATAACACTAGGGGGGAGTTCTAGCAATCAGCCCCAGCATTTT. It specifies CASITLGGSSSNQPQHF. Filled out from reference TRBV28 and TRBJ1-5, the complete variable domain reads DVKVTQSSRYLVKRTGEKVFLECVQDMDHENMFWYRQDPGLGLRLIYFSYDVKMKEKGDIPEGYSVSREKKERFSLILESASTNQTSMYLCASITLGGSSSNQPQHFGDGTRLSIL.

This clonotype was observed a few times. V and J are TRBV6-1 and TRBJ2-7; D not certain. The germline V and J ends were trimmed by 7 bases and 2 bases, with 9 bases remaining between them. The germline gives CDR1 MNHNS, CDR2 SASEGT. The CDR3 runs 12 residues. The CDR3 reads CASTDPPYEQYF. CDR3 coding DNA: TGTGCCAGCACCGACCCGCCCTACGAGCAGTACTTC.

Many counts were recorded for this clonotype. The V call is TRBV25-1, the J call TRBJ2-5; D is undetermined. The CDR3 is made up of 15 amino acids. Germline V lookup: CDR1 MGHDK, CDR2 SYGVNS. Deletions cut 4 bases from V and 2 bases from J, with 14 bases between. The CDR3 is CASSGRSRSQETQYF. The CDR3 DNA follows: TGTGCCAGCAGTGGAAGATCACGGAGTCAAGAGACCCAGTACTTC.

This clonotype was counted at least ten times. The genes are TRBV6-1 and TRBJ1-1; D may be TRBD1 (5 bases). Germline V gives CDR1 MNHNS, CDR2 SASEGT. The CDR3 is made up of 13 amino acids. V lost 7 bases, J lost 0 bases, and 9 bases lay in between. Written as DNA, the CDR3 is TGTGCCAGCAACGGACATATGAACACTGAAGCTTTCTTT. It translates to CASNGHMNTEAFF.

This clonotype was counted once. The V call is TRBV4-2, the J call TRBJ2-5; D is possibly TRBD1 or TRBD2 (5 bases each). Trimming stripped 1 base from V and 5 bases from J, with 14 bases between. The CDR3 totals 15 residues. CDR1 LGHNA and CDR2 YNFKEQ come from the germline V gene. The CDR3 DNA sequence: TGTGCCAGCAGCCAAGGTTTGGGGCGCGGGGAGACCCAGTACTTC. Protein product: CASSQGLGRGETQYF.

As regards this clonotype: A read error is possible here, since a much larger clone lies one base away. This sequence joins TRBV4-3 and TRBJ1-1; D unresolved. Germline V lookup: CDR1 LGHNA, CDR2 YSLEER. V was clipped by 4 bases and J by 1 base, with 10 bases between them. This CDR3 is built from 14 residues. CDR3 in DNA: TGCGCCAGCAGCCGCGGCGTGAGGAACACTGAAGCTTTCTTT. Residues: CASSRGVRNTEAFF.

This clonotype was recorded many times. This chain connects TRBV30 to TRBJ2-5; 13 bases are a match to TRBD2. Germline-derived CDR1 and CDR2 are GTSNPN and SVGIG (reference sequence). CDR3 length equals 15 residues. The ends lost 1 base at V and 5 bases at J; junction bases unmatched: 4. Written as DNA, the CDR3 is TGTGCCTGGAGTGGACTAGCGGGAGGAGGCGAGACCCAGTACTTC. This codes for CAWSGLAGGGETQYF.

Regarding this clonotype: A much larger clone sits a single nucleotide away, making a read error possible. J is TRBJ1-6 and V is TRBV6-2 or TRBV6-3; possibly TRBD1 for D (5 bases). This CDR3 comprises 14 residues. Germline-derived CDR1 and CDR2 are MNHEY and SVGEGT. This CDR3 is CASSYQGPSQALRF. DNA for the CDR3: TGTGCCAGCAGTTACCAGGGCCCGAGCCAGGCCCTCCGCTTT.

This clonotype appeared many times. The chain uses TRBV13 and TRBJ2-5; the D is unclear. CDR1 and CDR2 from the germline V gene are PRHDT and FYEKMQ (reference sequence). V dropped 3 bases and J dropped 4 bases, with 9 bases sitting between them. The CDR3 is 13 amino acids. The DNA of the CDR3 is TGTGCCAGCAGCTTCCGGCTCACAGAGACCCAGTACTTC. Amino acids: CASSFRLTETQYF.

In its sample, this clonotype was seen many times. The V and J genes are TRBV12-3 or TRBV12-4 and TRBJ2-7; TRBD2 agrees at 8 bases. The trim removed 7 bases at V and 6 bases at J, leaving 8 bases unmatched. This CDR3 has 13 residues. The CDR3 spells CASKWAGGVEQYF. CDR3 bases: TGTGCCAGCAAGTGGGCCGGGGGGGTCGAGCAGTACTTC.

At least ten counts were recorded for this clonotype. The CDR3 protein is CASSLAIGEEAFF. The CDR3, as DNA: TGTGCCAGCAGCTTAGCGATCGGGGAAGAAGCTTTCTTT. The chain uses TRBV7-2 and TRBJ1-1, with D hard to call. Germline CDR1 reads SGHTA; CDR2 reads FQGNSA. This CDR3 spans 13 amino acids. The V and J ends lost 0 bases and 8 bases respectively, with 10 bases between them.

This clonotype was seen ten or more times. Because the CDR3's place on the DNA is in doubt, the DNA is left out and the CDR3 is given as listed by TCRdb. The chain recombines TRBV2 with TRBJ1-5; the table gives TRBD1 as D, unverified against the DNA. Germline CDR1 and CDR2: SNHLY and FYNNEI. Termini included, the CDR3 measures 16 amino acids. Here the CDR3 reads CASSSGTGPLWQPQHF.

This clonotype has ten or more counts. The rearrangement joins TRBV12-3 or TRBV12-4 to TRBJ2-5; unclear D gene. Trimming took off 4 bases at V and 1 base at J, with 13 bases between the two ends. The CDR3 length is 15 residues. The CDR3 DNA follows: TGTGCCAGCAGTTCAGACGGGCGTGCCCAAGAGACCCAGTACTTC. It yields the protein CASSSDGRAQETQYF.

This clonotype was seen only once. A much larger clone differs by one base, so this may be a read error. The chain is built from TRBV28 and TRBJ1-2, with a weak D call TRBD1 (5 bases). The germline gives CDR1 MDHEN, CDR2 SYDVKM. The CDR3 contains 13 residues. The CDR3 region is CGSSPDGQGGYTF. The CDR3 DNA reads as TGTGGCAGCAGCCCTGACGGACAAGGTGGCTACACCTTC.

V gene TRBV20-1 combines with J gene TRBJ1-2, with D maybe TRBD1 (5 bases). This CDR3 spans 13 amino acids. Trimming cost V 4 bases and J 4 bases, with 13 bases left between them. The germline V gene has CDR1 DFQATT and CDR2 SNEGSKA (reference sequence). This chain's CDR3 is CSANLPGTYGYTF. Written as DNA, the CDR3 is TGCAGTGCTAATCTCCCCGGGACCTATGGCTACACCTTC.

This clonotype appeared many times. The chain is built from TRBV12-3 or TRBV12-4 and TRBJ1-6, with TRBD1 identical over 7 bases. V was clipped by 4 bases and J by 6 bases; unmatched bases: 6. There are 15 residues in the CDR3. The CDR3 DNA follows: TGTGCCAGCAGTTCCTTGACAGGGACTAATTCACCCCTCCACTTT. This codes for CASSSLTGTNSPLHF.

This chain joins TRBV12-3 or TRBV12-4 and TRBJ1-1; TRBD1 is a possible D gene (6 bases). The CDR3 contains 15 residues. V was shortened by 3 bases and J by 1 base, with 12 bases between the two germline ends. The CDR3 loop reads CASSLRDTSNTEAFF. The CDR3 DNA is TGTGCCAGCAGTTTGAGGGACACTTCGAACACTGAAGCTTTCTTT.